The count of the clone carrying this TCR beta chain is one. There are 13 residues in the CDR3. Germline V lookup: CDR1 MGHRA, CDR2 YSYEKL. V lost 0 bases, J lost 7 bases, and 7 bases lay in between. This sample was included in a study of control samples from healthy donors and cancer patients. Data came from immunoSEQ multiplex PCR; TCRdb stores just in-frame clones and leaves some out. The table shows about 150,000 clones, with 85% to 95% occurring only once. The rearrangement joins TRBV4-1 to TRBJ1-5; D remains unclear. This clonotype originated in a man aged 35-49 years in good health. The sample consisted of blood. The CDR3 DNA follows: TGCGCCAGCAGCCAAGACGGAGTCCAGCCCCAGCATTTT. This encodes CASSQDGVQPQHF.